The 21 T cell receptor beta chains below come from one sample, sequenced in a study of Ad26.COV2.S vaccination and SARS-CoV-2 variants. Treatment reported: about 20 received Ad26.COV2.S at low or high dose, single or two shots; several received placebo; per-sample allocation not given. All samples were drawn on day 63, counting from the first vaccine or placebo injection. Here immunoSEQ multiplex PCR was the method, and the copy in TCRdb shows in-frame clones only, minus some. The sample has some 480,000 clones, roughly 87% seen once. The source material was peripheral blood, sampled in a trial of Ad26.COV2.S vaccine versus placebo. The receptors were sampled from a person aged 18-60 years who received the Ad26.COV2.S COVID-19 vaccine or a placebo.

This clone turned up a few times. V and J are TRBV14 and TRBJ1-2, with D maybe TRBD1 (6 bases). CDR1 is SGHDN, CDR2 FVKESK, per germline. The CDR3 loop spans 13 amino acids. V was trimmed by 4 bases and J by 4 bases, leaving 10 bases between them. CDR3 nucleotides: TGTGCCAGCAGCCGCGGACAGTCCTATGGCTACACCTTC. This translates into CASSRGQSYGYTF. Combining the CDR3 with reference TRBV14 and TRBJ1-2 gives the whole variable domain EAGVTQFPSHSVIEKGQTVTLRCDPISGHDNLYWYRRVMGKEIKFLLHFVKESKQDESGMPNNRFLAERTGGTYSTLKVQPAELEDSGVYFCASSRGQSYGYTFGSGTRLTVV.

This chain links TRBV7-2 with TRBJ2-7; possibly TRBD1 for D (5 bases). Germline-derived CDR1 and CDR2 are SGHTA and FQGNSA. The CDR3 is made up of 12 amino acids. V lost 5 bases and J 3 bases, leaving 8 bases between the germline ends. The CDR3 bases are TGTGCCAGCAGCCGGACACTCTACGAGCAGTACTTC. As protein: CASSRTLYEQYF. Together with reference TRBV7-2 and TRBJ2-7, the CDR3 gives the full variable domain: GAGVSQSPSNKVTEKGKDVELRCDPISGHTALYWYRQSLGQGLEFLIYFQGNSAPDKSGLPSDRFSAERTGGSVSTLTIQRTQQEDSAVYLCASSRTLYEQYFGPGTRLTVT.

The chain has TRBV7-9 and TRBJ1-4, with D unresolved. The germline V gene encodes CDR1 SEHNR and CDR2 FQNEAQ (reference sequence). Trimming took 5 bases from V and 13 from J, leaving 20 bases between them. The CDR3 totals 14 residues. The CDR3, as DNA: TGTGCCAGCAGCCCGCTAGGCACCGCCGAGGGACTGTTTTTT. This gives the protein CASSPLGTAEGLFF.

The chain is built from TRBV7-2 and TRBJ2-1; D assignment may be TRBD1 or TRBD2 (5 bases each). The germline V and J ends were trimmed by 8 bases and 0 bases, with 14 bases remaining between them. Germline V gene data show CDR1 as SGHTA and CDR2 as FQGNSA. CDR3 length equals 15 residues. CDR3 loop: CASHVGASSYNEQFF. The CDR3 DNA follows: TGTGCCAGCCATGTCGGGGCAAGCTCCTACAATGAGCAGTTCTTC.

This rearrangement joins TRBV28 to TRBJ1-2; no firm D call. Trimming removed 6 bases from V and 3 bases from J, with 17 bases in between. The germline V gene has CDR1 MDHEN and CDR2 SYDVKM. CDR3 length: 15 residues. CDR3 DNA sequence: TGTGCCAGCAGCCCGGAAGGGTCTCTTTACTATGGCTACACCTTC. Its protein is CASSPEGSLYYGYTF.

The gene calls are TRBV2 and TRBJ2-1; TRBD2 matches 7 bases. The CDR3 loop spans 14 amino acids. V shed 6 bases, J shed 0 bases, and the junction held 2 bases outside the gene matches. Germline values: CDR1 SNHLY, CDR2 FYNNEI. The CDR3 reads CASRLASSYNEQFF. DNA of the CDR3: TGTGCCAGCAGACTAGCGAGCTCCTACAATGAGCAGTTCTTC. The full variable domain, completed using reference TRBV2 and TRBJ2-1, is EPEVTQTPSHQVTQMGQEVILRCVPISNHLYFYWYRQILGQKVEFLVSFYNNEISEKSEIFDDQFSVERPDGSNFTLKIRSTKLEDSAMYFCASRLASSYNEQFFGPGTRLTVL.

The chain carries TRBV4-2 and TRBJ1-3; no definite D call. This CDR3 region has 15 residues. Trimming stripped 0 bases from V and 3 bases from J, with 9 bases between. CDR1 is LGHNA and CDR2 is YNFKEQ in the germline V gene. The CDR3 is CASSQDPRFGNTIYF. Here the CDR3 DNA reads TGTGCCAGCAGCCAAGATCCCAGGTTTGGAAACACCATATATTTT.

V usage is TRBV11-2 and J usage is TRBJ2-5; either TRBD1 or TRBD2 may fit D (5 bases each). CDR3 size: 16 residues. V lost 1 base, J lost 4 bases, and 16 bases lay in between. The germline V gene has CDR1 SGHAT and CDR2 FQNNGV. CDR3 DNA: TGTGCCAGCAGCTTAGGGGTGTCGGGGCAGCTAGAGACCCAGTACTTC. Amino acid sequence: CASSLGVSGQLETQYF.

The chain uses TRBV11-1 and TRBJ2-1, with 7 bases lining up with TRBD2. Germline V gives CDR1 SGHAT, CDR2 FQDESV (reference sequence). The CDR3 contains 16 residues. The junction had 9 bases not matched to a gene; V was cut back by 3 bases and J by 4 bases. This chain's CDR3 is CASSFGNLAVYNEQFF. CDR3 bases: TGTGCCAGCAGCTTCGGGAACCTAGCGGTTTACAATGAGCAGTTCTTC.

The gene calls are TRBV19 and TRBJ2-2; the match to TRBD2 covers 11 bases. This CDR3 has 18 amino acids. Germline V gives CDR1 LNHDA, CDR2 SQIVND (reference sequence). With 3 bases clipped from V and 1 base from J, the junction kept 7 bases outside the gene matches. In nucleotides, the CDR3 is TGTGCCAGTAGTATTCTAGCGGGAGGTGTCTGGAACACCGGGGAGCTGTTTTTT. This translates into CASSILAGGVWNTGELFF.

This clone was seen just once. The J gene is TRBJ1-4, the V gene TRBV15; no clear D. The germline CDR1 and CDR2 sequences are LNHNV and YYDKDF (reference sequence). V was cut by 0 bases and J by 7 bases, with 21 bases left in between. The CDR3 length is 18 residues. CDR3 coding DNA: TGTGCCACCAGCAGAGATCTGAGTAGCCCCCACGAAGGTGAAAAACTGTTTTTT. Its translation is CATSRDLSSPHEGEKLFF.

The sample holds one count of this clone. The chain uses TRBV27 and TRBJ2-3; D perhaps matches TRBD2 (5 bases). V was cut by 0 bases and J by 5 bases, with 9 bases left in between. CDR1 is MNHEY and CDR2 is SMNVEV in the germline V gene (reference sequence). This CDR3 contains 14 residues. The CDR3 here is CASSLSTSRDTQYF. The CDR3 coding sequence is TGTGCCAGCAGTTTATCCACTAGTCGAGATACGCAGTATTTT.

The chain employs TRBV4-1 and TRBJ1-1, with 9 bases lining up with TRBD1. Germline lookup yields CDR1 MGHRA and CDR2 YSYEKL. The CDR3 consists of 15 residues. Losses at the gene ends were 0 bases for V and 11 bases for J; bases not matched to a gene: 10. CDR3 sequence: CASSQERRTGVYAFF. DNA of the CDR3: TGCGCCAGCAGCCAAGAAAGAAGGACAGGGGTGTATGCTTTCTTT.

The V gene is TRBV5-1, the J gene TRBJ2-3; TRBD2 matches at 8 bases. The V gene end was trimmed by 4 bases and the J gene end by 5 bases; junction bases not matched to a gene: 12. CDR3 length: 16 amino acids. Germline CDR1 and CDR2: SGHRS and YFSETQ. In DNA form, the CDR3 reads TGCGCCAGCAGCCGGGAGGGGCTCCCCTCGGGAGATACGCAGTATTTT. Translated, it gives CASSREGLPSGDTQYF.

In DNA form, the CDR3 reads TGTGCCAGCAGTCTGAACAGGAGGCACACTGAAGCTTTCTTT. As protein: CASSLNRRHTEAFF. This rearrangement joins TRBV6-5 to TRBJ1-1, with D possibly matching TRBD1 (5 bases). V was cut by 5 bases and J by 3 bases, with 13 bases left in between. The length of the CDR3 is 14 residues. Germline values: CDR1 MNHEY, CDR2 SVGAGI.

The genes are TRBV30 and TRBJ1-2; tentative D call: TRBD1 (5 bases). V was shortened by 0 bases and J by 2 bases, with 13 bases between the two germline ends. The CDR3 spans 15 residues. CDR1 is GTSNPN, CDR2 SVGIG, per germline (reference sequence). The CDR3: CAWSVIWGINYGYTF. CDR3 in DNA: TGTGCCTGGAGTGTAATCTGGGGGATAAACTATGGCTACACCTTC. Together with reference TRBV30 and TRBJ1-2, the CDR3 gives the full variable domain: SQTIHQWPATLVQPVGSPLSLECTVEGTSNPNLYWYRQAAGRGLQLLFYSVGIGQISSEVPQNLSASRPQDRQFILSSKKLLLSDSGFYLCAWSVIWGINYGYTFGSGTRLTVV.

The chain combines TRBV7-9 with TRBJ2-5; 11 nucleotides line up with TRBD2. The CDR3 contains 17 residues. Germline V gene sequence: CDR1 SEHNR, CDR2 FQNEAQ (reference sequence). V lost 3 bases to trimming and J lost 4 bases; unmatched junction nucleotides: 10. The CDR3: CASSFIQGLAGVETQYF. The CDR3 DNA sequence: TGTGCCAGCAGCTTTATCCAAGGACTAGCGGGCGTAGAGACCCAGTACTTC.

This chain connects TRBV27 to TRBJ1-2, with 8 bases matching TRBD1. This CDR3 spans 13 amino acids. Trimming took 5 bases from V and 8 from J; bases not matched to a gene: 7. Germline assignment: CDR1 MNHEY and CDR2 SMNVEV (reference sequence). As DNA, the CDR3 is TGTGCCAGCAGTACCCGACAGGGGTCGGGCTACACCTTC. It specifies CASSTRQGSGYTF.

This chain's CDR3 is CASSPHPPSDSNQPQHF. CDR3 coding DNA: TGTGCCAGCAGCCCTCACCCCCCCAGTGATAGCAATCAGCCCCAGCATTTT. V is TRBV7-2 and J is TRBJ1-5, with no clear D. V lost 5 bases and J lost 0, with 17 bases in between. This CDR3 is 17 amino acids long. CDR1 is SGHTA and CDR2 is FQGNSA in the germline V gene.

In its sample, this clone was seen a few times. This chain connects TRBV1 to TRBJ2-3; the DNA was not compared with TRBD2, the D call given in the table. TRBV1 is deemed a pseudogene. CDR3 length: 14 residues. CDR3 sequence (DNA): TGCACCAGCGGGGCGAGCGGGGCCCAGAATACGCAGTATTTT. Amino acids: CTSGASGAQNTQYF.

This rearrangement joins TRBV15 to TRBJ2-6; a possible D gene is TRBD1 (6 bases). This CDR3 contains 17 residues. V was trimmed by 6 bases and J by 0 bases, leaving 15 bases between them. Germline V CDR1 and CDR2: LNHNV, YYDKDF (reference sequence). The CDR3 sequence: CATSRWLGGSGANVLTF. CDR3 DNA: TGTGCCACCAGTAGGTGGTTAGGGGGCTCTGGGGCCAACGTCCTGACTTTC.